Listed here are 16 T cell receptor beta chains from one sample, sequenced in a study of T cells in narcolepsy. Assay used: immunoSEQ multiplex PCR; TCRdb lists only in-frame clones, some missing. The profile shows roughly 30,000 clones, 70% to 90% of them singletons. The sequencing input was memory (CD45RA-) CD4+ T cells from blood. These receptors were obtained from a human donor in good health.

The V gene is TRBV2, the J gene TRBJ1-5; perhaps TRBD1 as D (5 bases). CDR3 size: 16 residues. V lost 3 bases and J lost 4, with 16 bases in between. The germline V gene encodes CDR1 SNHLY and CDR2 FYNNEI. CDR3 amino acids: CASSDVQGVSNQPQHF. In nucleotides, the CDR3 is TGTGCCAGCAGTGACGTCCAAGGGGTCTCGAATCAGCCCCAGCATTTT.

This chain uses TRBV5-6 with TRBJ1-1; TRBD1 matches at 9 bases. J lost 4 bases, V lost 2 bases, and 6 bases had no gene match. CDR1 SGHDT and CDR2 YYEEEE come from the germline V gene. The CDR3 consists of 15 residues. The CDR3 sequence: CASSFPGQGTTEAFF. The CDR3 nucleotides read TGTGCCAGCAGCTTTCCGGGACAGGGTACCACTGAAGCTTTCTTT.

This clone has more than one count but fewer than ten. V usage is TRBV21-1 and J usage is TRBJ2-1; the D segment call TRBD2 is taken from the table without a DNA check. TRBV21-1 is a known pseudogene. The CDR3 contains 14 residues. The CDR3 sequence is CASSMKREFNEQFF. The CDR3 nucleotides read TGTGCCAGCAGCATGAAGCGGGAGTTCAATGAGCAGTTCTTC.

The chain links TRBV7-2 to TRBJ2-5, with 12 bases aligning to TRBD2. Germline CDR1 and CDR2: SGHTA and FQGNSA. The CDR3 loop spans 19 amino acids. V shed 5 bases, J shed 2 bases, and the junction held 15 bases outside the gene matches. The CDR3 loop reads CASSKPTSGGSAGQETQYF. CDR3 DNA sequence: TGTGCCAGCAGCAAGCCCACTAGCGGGGGGTCGGCGGGGCAAGAGACCCAGTACTTC.

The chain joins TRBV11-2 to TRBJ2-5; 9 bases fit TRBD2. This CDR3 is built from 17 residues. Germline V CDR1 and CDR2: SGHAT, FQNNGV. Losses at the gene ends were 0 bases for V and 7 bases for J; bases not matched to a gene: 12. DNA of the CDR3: TGTGCCAGCAGCTTAGATCTGGCTAGCGGGATCGGGGGGACCCAGTACTTC. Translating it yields CASSLDLASGIGGTQYF.

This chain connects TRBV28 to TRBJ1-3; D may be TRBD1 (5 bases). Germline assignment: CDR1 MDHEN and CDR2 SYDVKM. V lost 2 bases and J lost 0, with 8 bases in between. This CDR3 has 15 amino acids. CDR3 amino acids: CASSLPQGSGNTIYF. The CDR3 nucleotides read TGTGCCAGCAGTTTACCTCAGGGCTCTGGAAACACCATATATTTT. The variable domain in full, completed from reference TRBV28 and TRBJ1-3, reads DVKVTQSSRYLVKRTGEKVFLECVQDMDHENMFWYRQDPGLGLRLIYFSYDVKMKEKGDIPEGYSVSREKKERFSLILESASTNQTSMYLCASSLPQGSGNTIYFGEGSWLTVV.

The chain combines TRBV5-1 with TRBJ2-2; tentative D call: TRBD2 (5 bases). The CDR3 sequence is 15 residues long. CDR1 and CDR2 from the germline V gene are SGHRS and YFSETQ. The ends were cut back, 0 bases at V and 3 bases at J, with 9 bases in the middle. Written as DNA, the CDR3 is TGCGCCAGCAGCTTGGACCGGGGAGACACCGGGGAGCTGTTTTTT. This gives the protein CASSLDRGDTGELFF. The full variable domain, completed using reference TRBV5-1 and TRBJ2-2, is KAGVTQTPRYLIKTRGQQVTLSCSPISGHRSVSWYQQTPGQGLQFLFEYFSETQRNKGNFPGRFSGRQFSNSRSEMNVSTLELGDSALYLCASSLDRGDTGELFFGEGSRLTVL.

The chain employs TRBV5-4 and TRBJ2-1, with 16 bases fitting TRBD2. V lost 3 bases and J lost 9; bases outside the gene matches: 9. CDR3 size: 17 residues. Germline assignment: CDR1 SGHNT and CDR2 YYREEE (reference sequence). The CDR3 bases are TGTGCCAGCAGCTCCGGGACTAGCGGGGGGGCCAGGATTGAGCAGTTCTTC. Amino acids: CASSSGTSGGARIEQFF.

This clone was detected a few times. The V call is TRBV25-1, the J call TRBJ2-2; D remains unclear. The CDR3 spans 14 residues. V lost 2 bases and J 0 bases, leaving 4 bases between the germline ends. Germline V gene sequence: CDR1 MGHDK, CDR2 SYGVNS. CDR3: CASSERTNTGELFF. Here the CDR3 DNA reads TGTGCCAGCAGTGAACGAACGAACACCGGGGAGCTGTTTTTT.

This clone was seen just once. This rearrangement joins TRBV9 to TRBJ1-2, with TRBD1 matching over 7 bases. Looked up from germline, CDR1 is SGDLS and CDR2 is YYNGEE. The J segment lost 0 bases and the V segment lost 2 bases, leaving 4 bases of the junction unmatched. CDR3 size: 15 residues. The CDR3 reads CASSVVTGPNYGYTF. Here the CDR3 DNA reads TGTGCCAGCAGCGTTGTGACAGGGCCTAACTATGGCTACACCTTC.

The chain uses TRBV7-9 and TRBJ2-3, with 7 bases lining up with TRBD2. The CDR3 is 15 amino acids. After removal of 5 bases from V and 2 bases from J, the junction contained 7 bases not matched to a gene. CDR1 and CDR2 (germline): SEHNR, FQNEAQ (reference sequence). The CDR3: CASSPQAGTTDTQYF. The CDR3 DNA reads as TGTGCCAGCAGCCCCCAAGCGGGGACCACAGATACGCAGTATTTT.

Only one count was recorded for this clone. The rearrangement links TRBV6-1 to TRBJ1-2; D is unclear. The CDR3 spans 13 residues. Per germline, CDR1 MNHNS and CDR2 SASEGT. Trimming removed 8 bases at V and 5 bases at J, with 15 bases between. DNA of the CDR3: TGTGCCAGCTCTTGGGATCACAGATATGGCTACACCTTC. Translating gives CASSWDHRYGYTF.

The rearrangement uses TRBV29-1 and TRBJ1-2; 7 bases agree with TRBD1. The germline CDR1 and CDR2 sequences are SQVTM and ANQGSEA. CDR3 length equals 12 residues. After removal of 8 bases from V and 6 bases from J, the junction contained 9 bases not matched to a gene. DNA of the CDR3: TGCAGCCTCTATACAGGGGAACATGGCTACACCTTC. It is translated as CSLYTGEHGYTF.

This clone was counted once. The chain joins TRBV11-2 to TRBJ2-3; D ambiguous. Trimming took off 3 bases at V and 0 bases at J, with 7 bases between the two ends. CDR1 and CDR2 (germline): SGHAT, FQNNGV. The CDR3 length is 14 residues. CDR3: CASSFGPSTDTQYF. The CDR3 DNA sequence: TGTGCCAGCAGCTTCGGCCCAAGCACAGATACGCAGTATTTT.

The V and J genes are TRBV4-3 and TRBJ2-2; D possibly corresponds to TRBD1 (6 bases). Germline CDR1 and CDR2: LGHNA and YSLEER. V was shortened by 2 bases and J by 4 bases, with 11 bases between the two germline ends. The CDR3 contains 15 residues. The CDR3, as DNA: TGCGCCAGCAGCCAACAGGGACATGGCACCGGGGAGCTGTTTTTT. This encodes CASSQQGHGTGELFF.

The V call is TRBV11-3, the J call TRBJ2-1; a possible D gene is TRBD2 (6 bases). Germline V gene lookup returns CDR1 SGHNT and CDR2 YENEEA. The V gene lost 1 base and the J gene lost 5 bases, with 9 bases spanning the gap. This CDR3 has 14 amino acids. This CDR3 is CASSLGGVNNEQFF. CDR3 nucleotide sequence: TGTGCCAGCAGCTTAGGGGGGGTAAACAATGAGCAGTTCTTC. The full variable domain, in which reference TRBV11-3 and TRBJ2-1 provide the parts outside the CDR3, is EAGVVQSPRYKIIEKKQPVAFWCNPISGHNTLYWYLQNLGQGPELLIRYENEEAVDDSQLPKDRFSAERLKGVDSTLKIQPAELGDSAVYLCASSLGGVNNEQFFGPGTRLTVL.